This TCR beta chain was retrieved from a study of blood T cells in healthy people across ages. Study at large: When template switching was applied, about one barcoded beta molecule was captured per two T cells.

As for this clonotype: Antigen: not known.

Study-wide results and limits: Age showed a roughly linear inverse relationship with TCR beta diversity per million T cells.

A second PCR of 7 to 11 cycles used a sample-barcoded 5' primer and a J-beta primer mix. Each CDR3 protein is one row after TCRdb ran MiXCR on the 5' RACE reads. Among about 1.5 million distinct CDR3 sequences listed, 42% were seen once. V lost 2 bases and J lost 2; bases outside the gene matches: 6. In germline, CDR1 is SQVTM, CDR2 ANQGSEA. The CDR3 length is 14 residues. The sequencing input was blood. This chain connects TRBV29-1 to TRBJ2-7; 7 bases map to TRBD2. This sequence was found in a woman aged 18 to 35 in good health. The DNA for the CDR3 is TGCAGCGTTGAAACGCGAGCGGGGACCTACGAGCAGTACTTC. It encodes CSVETRAGTYEQYF.